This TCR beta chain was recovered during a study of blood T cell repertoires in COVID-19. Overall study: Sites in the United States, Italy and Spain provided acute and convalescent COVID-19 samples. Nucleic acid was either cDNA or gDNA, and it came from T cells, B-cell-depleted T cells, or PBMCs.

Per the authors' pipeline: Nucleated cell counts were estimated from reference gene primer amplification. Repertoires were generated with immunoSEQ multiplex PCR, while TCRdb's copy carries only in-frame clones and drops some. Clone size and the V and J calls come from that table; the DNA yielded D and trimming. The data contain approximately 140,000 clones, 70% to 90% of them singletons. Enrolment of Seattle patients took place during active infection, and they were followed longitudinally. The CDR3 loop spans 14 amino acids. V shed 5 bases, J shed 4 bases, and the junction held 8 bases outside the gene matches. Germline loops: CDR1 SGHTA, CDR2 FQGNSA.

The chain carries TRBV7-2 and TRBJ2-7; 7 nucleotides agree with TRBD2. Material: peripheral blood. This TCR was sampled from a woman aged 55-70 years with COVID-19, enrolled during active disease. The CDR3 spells CASSPREGDYEQYF. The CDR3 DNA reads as TGTGCCAGCAGCCCGAGGGAGGGTGATTACGAGCAGTACTTC.